A selection of T cell receptor beta chains follows, all from one sample in a study of T cell responses to AZD1222 COVID-19 vaccine. The method was immunoSEQ multiplex PCR; TCRdb's version includes in-frame clones alone and lacks a portion of them. The repertoire holds 130,000 to 150,000 clones, about nine tenths seen once, with roughly 1.5% in the top ten. The starting material was peripheral blood, obtained 28 days after the second AZD1222 dose. Receptors originate from an adult who received the AZD1222 COVID-19 vaccine. The CDR3 runs from the conserved cysteine through the conserved F or W. D genes are given only for firm matches. Rows may omit the clone size; those that give it use once, few, many or a size class.

j_gene,v_gene,abundance,d_gene,CDR3aa,CDR3nt
TRBJ2-1,TRBV25-1,.,.,CASIDRSYNEQFF,TGTGCCAGCATAGACAGGAGTTACAATGAGCAGTTCTTC
TRBJ2-3,TRBV19,.,.,CASLGTDTQYF,TGTGCCAGTCTGGGGACAGATACGCAGTATTTT
TRBJ1-2,TRBV7-9,.,.,CASGYDGVANYGYTF,TGTGCCAGCGGATACGACGGGGTAGCTAACTATGGCTACACCTTC
TRBJ1-2,TRBV7-9,once,.,CASSLGGVPNGYTF,TGTGCCAGCAGCTTAGGTGGGGTACCTAATGGCTACACCTTC
TRBJ2-5,TRBV5-1,.,.,CASSPGEGNGPQETQYF,TGCGCCAGCAGCCCCGGCGAAGGGAACGGACCACAAGAGACCCAGTACTTC
TRBJ2-3,TRBV11-2,few,.,CASSLGLPSTDTQYF,TGTGCCAGCAGCTTAGGGTTGCCTAGCACAGATACGCAGTATTTT
TRBJ1-2,TRBV5-4,.,.,CASSSPGADYGYTF,TGTGCCAGCAGCTCCCCTGGGGCAGACTATGGCTACACCTTC
TRBJ2-7,TRBV28,.,TRBD1,CASSLTGVEQYF,TGTGCCAGCAGTTTGACAGGGGTCGAGCAGTACTTC
TRBJ2-1,TRBV2,.,.,CASSDRGMGYEQFF,TGTGCCAGCAGTGACAGAGGGATGGGGTATGAGCAGTTCTTC
TRBJ2-3,TRBV9,.,.,CASSSFSAPSTDTQYF,TGTGCCAGCAGCTCCTTTAGTGCCCCTAGCACAGATACGCAGTATTTT
TRBJ2-3,TRBV7-2,.,.,CASSISRGFSTDTQYF,TGTGCCAGCAGCATTTCCAGGGGATTCAGCACAGATACGCAGTATTTT
TRBJ1-2,TRBV4-2,.,.,CASSQDLLGAGYTF,TGTGCCAGCAGCCAAGATCTTTTGGGTGCGGGCTACACCTTC
TRBJ2-2,TRBV29-1,.,.,CSVEPLSGRRGIGELFF,TGCAGCGTTGAACCCTTAAGTGGCCGAAGGGGGATCGGGGAGCTGTTTTTT
TRBJ2-1,TRBV7-9,.,.,CASSLAPVYEQFF,TGTGCCAGCAGCTTAGCTCCCGTCTATGAGCAGTTCTTC
TRBJ1-5,TRBV27,.,.,CASATRIYQPQHF,TGTGCCAGCGCCACCCGGATCTATCAGCCCCAGCATTTT
TRBJ1-1,TRBV15,once,.,CATSRDQWGAGNTEAFF,TGTGCCACCAGCAGAGATCAGTGGGGGGCTGGGAACACTGAAGCTTTCTTT
TRBJ1-2,TRBV21-1,.,.,CASSKDPNYGYTF,TGTGCCAGCAGCAAAGACCCGAACTATGGCTACACCTTC
TRBJ1-2,TRBV18,.,TRBD1,CASSRGTAVLYGYTF,TGTGCCAGCTCACGGGGGACAGCAGTTCTCTATGGCTACACCTTC
TRBJ1-6,TRBV16,.,.,CASSQRGDNSPLHF,TGTGCCAGCAGTCAACGAGGGGATAATTCACCCCTCCACTTT
TRBJ2-5,TRBV7-8,.,TRBD2,CASSREGLETQYF,TGTGCCAGCAGCCGGGAGGGCCTCGAGACCCAGTACTTC
TRBJ1-5,TRBV24-1,few,TRBD1,CATSATGQPNQPQHF,TGTGCCACCAGTGCCACGGGACAGCCGAATCAGCCCCAGCATTTT